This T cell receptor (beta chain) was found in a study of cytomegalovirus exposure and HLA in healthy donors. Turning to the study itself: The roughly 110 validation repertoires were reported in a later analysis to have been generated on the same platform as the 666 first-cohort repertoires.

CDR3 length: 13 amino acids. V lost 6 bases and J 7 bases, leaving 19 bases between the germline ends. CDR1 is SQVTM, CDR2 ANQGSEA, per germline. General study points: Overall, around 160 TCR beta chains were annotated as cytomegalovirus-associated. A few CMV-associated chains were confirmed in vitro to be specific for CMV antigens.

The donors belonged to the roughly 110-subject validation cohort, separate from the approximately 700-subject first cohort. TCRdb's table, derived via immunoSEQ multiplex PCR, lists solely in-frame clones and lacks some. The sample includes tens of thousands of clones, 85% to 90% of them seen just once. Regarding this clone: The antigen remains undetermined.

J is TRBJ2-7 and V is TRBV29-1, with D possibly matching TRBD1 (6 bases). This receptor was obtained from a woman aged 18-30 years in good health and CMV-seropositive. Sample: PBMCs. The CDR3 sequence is CSVGLGGRQEQYF. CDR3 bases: TGCAGCGTCGGGTTAGGGGGACGGCAAGAGCAGTACTTC.